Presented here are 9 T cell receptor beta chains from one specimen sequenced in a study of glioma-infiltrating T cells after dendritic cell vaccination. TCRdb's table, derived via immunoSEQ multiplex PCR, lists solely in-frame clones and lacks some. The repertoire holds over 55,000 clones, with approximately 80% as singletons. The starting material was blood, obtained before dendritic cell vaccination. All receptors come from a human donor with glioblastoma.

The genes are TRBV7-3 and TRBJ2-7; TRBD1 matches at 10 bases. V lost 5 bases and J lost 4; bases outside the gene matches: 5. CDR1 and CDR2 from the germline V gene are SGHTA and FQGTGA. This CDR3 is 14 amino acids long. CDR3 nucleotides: TGTGCCAGCAGCGCCGGACAGGGGGGGTACGAGCAGTACTTC. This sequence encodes CASSAGQGGYEQYF.

The CDR3, as DNA: TGTGCCAGCAGCCCCTGGGACAGGCTACGTGGAAACACCATATATTTT. The encoded protein is CASSPWDRLRGNTIYF. This chain uses TRBV4-2 with TRBJ1-3; 8 nucleotides align to TRBD1. CDR3 length: 16 residues. The J segment lost 3 bases and the V segment lost 4 bases, leaving 8 bases of the junction unmatched. Germline CDR1 and CDR2: LGHNA and YNFKEQ.

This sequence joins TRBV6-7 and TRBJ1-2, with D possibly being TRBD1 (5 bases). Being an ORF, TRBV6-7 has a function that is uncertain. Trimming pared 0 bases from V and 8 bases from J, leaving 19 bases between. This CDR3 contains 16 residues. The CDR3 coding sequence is TGTGCCAGCAGTTACTCCCCTCGGGGGGGGAGATGGGGCTACACCTTC. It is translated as CASSYSPRGGRWGYTF.

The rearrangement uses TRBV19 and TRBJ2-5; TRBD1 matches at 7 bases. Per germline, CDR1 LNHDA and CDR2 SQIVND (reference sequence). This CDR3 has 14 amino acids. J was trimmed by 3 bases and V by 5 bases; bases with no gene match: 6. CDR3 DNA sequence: TGTGCCAGTAGTTCCGGGGACAGCGAAGAGACCCAGTACTTC. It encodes CASSSGDSEETQYF. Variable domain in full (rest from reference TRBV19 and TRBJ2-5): DGGITQSPKYLFRKEGQNVTLSCEQNLNHDAMYWYRQDPGQGLRLIYYSQIVNDFQKGDIAEGYSVSREKKESFPLTVTSAQKNPTAFYLCASSSGDSEETQYFGPGTRLLVL.

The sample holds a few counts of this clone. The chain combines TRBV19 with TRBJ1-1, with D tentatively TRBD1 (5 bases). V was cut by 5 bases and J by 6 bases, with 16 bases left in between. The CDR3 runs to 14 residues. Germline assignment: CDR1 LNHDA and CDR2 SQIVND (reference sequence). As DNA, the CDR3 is TGTGCCAGTAGTTACGGGGGTCAAGTATCTGAAGCTTTCTTT. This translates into CASSYGGQVSEAFF.

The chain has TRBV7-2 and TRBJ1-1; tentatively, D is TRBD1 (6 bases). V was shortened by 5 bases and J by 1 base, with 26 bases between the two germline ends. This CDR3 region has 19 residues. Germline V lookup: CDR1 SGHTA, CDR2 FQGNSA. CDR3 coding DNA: TGTGCCAGCAGCGCAGACCGGGACACGATAAGCCTCACGAACACTGAAGCTTTCTTT. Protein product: CASSADRDTISLTNTEAFF.

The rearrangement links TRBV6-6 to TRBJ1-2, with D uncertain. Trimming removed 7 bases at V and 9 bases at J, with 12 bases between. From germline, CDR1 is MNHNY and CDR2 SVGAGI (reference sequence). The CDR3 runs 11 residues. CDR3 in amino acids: CASITRESYTF. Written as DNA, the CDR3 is TGTGCCAGCATTACAAGGGAGAGCTACACCTTC.

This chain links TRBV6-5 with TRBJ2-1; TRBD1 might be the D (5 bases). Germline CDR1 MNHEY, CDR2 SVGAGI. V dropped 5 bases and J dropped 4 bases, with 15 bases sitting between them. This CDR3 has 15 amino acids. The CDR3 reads CASSLQGKQYNEQFF. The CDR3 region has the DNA TGTGCCAGCAGTCTTCAGGGTAAACAGTACAATGAGCAGTTCTTC.

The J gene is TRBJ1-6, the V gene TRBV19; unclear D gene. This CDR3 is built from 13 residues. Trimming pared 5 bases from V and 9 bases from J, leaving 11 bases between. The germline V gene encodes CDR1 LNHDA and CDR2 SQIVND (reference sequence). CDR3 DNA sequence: TGTGCCAGTAGTCCCCGTCTAACTTCACCCCTCCACTTT. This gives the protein CASSPRLTSPLHF.